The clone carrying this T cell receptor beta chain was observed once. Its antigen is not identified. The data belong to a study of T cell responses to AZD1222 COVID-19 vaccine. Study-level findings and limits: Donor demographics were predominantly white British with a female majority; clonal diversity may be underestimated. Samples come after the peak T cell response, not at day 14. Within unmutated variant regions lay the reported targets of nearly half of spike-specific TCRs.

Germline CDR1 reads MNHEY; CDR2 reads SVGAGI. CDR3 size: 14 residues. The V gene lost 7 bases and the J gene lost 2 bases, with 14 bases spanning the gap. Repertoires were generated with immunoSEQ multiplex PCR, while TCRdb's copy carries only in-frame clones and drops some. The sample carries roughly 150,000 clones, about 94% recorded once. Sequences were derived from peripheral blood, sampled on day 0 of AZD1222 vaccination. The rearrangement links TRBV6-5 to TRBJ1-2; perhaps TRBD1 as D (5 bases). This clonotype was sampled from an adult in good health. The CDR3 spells CASISTGRNYGYTF. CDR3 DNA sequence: TGTGCCAGCATATCGACGGGACGGAACTATGGCTACACCTTC.